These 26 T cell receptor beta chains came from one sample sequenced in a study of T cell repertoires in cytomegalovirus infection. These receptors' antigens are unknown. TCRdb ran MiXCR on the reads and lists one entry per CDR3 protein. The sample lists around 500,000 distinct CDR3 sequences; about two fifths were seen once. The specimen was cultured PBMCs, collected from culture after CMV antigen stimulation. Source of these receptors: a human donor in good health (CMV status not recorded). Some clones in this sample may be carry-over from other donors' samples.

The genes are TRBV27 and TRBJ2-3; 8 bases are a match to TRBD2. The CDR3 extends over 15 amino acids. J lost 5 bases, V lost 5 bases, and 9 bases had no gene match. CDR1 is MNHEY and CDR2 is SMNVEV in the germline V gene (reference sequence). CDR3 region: CASSPPGLVGDTQYF. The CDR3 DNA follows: TGTGCCAGCAGTCCACCGGGACTAGTCGGAGATACGCAGTATTTT.

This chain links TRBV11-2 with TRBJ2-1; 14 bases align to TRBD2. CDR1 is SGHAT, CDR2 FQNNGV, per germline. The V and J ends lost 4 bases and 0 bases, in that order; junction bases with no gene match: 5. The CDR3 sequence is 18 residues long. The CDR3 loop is CASSSTTSGGASYNEQFF. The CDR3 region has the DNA TGTGCCAGCAGCTCTACGACTAGCGGGGGGGCCTCCTACAATGAGCAGTTCTTC.

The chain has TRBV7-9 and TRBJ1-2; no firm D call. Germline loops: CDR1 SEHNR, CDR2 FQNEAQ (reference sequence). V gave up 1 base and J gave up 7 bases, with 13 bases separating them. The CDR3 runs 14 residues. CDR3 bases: TGTGCCAGCAGCTTAGGCCTCTCAGGTTTTGGCTACACCTTC. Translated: CASSLGLSGFGYTF.

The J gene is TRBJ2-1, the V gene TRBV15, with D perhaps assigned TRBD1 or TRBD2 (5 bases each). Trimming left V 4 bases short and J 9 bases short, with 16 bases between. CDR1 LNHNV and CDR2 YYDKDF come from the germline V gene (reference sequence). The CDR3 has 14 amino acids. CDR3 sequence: CATSNRDPLSEQFF. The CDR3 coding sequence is TGTGCCACCAGCAACCGGGACCCCCTCAGTGAGCAGTTCTTC.

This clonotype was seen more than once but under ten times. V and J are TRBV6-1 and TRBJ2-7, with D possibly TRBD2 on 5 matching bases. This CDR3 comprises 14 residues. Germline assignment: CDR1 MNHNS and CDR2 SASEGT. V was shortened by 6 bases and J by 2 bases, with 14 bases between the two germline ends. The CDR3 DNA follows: TGTGCCAGCAGCGATAAGTACGGGACCTACGAGCAGTACTTC. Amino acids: CASSDKYGTYEQYF.

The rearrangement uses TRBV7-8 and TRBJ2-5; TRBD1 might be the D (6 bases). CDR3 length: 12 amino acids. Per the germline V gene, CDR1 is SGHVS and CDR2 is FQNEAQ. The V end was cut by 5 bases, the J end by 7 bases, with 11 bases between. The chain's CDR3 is CASSRQDGTQYF. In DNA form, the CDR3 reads TGTGCCAGCAGCCGACAGGACGGGACCCAGTACTTC.

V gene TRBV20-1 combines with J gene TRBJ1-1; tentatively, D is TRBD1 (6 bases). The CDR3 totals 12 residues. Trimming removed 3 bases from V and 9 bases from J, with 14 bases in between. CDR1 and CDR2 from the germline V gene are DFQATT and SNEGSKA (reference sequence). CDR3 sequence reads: CSARPTGQKAFF. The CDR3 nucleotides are TGCAGTGCTAGGCCGACAGGACAAAAAGCTTTCTTT.

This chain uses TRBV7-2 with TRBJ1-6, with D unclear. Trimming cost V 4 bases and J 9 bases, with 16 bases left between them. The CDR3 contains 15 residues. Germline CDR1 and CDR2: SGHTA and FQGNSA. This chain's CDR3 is CASSSRRSGGSPLHF. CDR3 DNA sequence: TGTGCCAGCAGCTCACGACGGTCGGGTGGTTCACCCCTCCACTTT.

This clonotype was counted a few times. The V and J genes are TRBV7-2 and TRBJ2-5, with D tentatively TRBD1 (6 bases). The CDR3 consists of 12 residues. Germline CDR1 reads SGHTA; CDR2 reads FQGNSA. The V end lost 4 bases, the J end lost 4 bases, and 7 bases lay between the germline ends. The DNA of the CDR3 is TGTGCCAGCAGCTGGACAGTAGAGACCCAGTACTTC. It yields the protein CASSWTVETQYF.

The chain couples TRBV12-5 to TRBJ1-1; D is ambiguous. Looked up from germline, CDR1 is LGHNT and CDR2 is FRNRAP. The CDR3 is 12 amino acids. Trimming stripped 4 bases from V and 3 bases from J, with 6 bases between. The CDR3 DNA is TGTGCTAGTGGTTACAGTCACACTGAAGCTTTCTTT. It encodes CASGYSHTEAFF.

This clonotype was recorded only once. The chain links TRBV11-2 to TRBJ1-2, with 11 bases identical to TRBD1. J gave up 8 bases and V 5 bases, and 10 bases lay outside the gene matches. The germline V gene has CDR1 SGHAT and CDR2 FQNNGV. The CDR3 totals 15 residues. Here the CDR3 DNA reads TGTGCCAGCAGCCAGGCGTGGGACAGGGGGTTGGGCTACACCTTC. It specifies CASSQAWDRGLGYTF.

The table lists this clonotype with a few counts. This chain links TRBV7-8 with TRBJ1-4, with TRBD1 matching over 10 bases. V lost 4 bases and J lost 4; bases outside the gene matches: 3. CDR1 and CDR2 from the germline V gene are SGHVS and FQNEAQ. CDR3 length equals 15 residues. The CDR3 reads CASSSTGGLNEKLFF. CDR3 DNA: TGTGCCAGCAGCTCGACAGGGGGCCTTAATGAAAAACTGTTTTTT.

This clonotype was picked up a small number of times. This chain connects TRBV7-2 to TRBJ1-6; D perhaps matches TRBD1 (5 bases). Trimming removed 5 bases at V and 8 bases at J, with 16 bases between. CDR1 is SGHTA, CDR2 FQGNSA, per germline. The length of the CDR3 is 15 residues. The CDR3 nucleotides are TGTGCCAGCAGCAGATTAGGGACGATGGATTCACCCCTCCACTTT. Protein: CASSRLGTMDSPLHF.

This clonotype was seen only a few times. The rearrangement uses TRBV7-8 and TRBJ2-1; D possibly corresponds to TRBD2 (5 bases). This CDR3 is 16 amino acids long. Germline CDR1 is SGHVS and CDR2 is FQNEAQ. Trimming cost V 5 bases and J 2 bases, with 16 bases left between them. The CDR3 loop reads CASSDTGIIAYNEQFF. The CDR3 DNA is TGTGCCAGCAGCGACACCGGGATAATCGCCTACAATGAGCAGTTCTTC.

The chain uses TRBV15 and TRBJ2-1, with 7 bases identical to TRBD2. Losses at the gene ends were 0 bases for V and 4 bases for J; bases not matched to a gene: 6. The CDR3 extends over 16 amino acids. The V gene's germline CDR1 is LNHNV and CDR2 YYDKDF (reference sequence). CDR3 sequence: CATSRDLAGAYNEQFF. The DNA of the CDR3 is TGTGCCACCAGCAGAGATCTCGCGGGAGCGTACAATGAGCAGTTCTTC.

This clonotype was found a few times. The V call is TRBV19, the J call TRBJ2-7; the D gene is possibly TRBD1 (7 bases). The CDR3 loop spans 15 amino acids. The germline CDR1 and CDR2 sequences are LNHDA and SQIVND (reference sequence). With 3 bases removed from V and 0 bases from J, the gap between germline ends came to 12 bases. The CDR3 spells CASSIGGGSSYEQYF. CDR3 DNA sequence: TGTGCCAGTAGTATCGGAGGGGGCAGCTCCTACGAGCAGTACTTC.

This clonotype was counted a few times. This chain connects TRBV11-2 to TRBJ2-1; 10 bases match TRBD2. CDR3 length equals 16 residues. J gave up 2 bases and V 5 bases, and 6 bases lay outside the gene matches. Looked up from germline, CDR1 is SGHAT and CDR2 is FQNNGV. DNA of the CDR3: TGTGCCAGCAGCAAAACCGGGACTAGCGCCTACAATGAGCAGTTCTTC. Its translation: CASSKTGTSAYNEQFF.

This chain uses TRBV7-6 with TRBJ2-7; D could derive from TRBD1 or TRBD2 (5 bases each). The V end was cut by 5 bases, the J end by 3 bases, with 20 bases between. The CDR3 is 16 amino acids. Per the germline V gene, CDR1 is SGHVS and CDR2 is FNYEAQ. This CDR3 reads CASSLHRGQDSYEQYF. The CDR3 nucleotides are TGTGCCAGCAGCCTGCACCGGGGCCAAGACAGCTACGAGCAGTACTTC.

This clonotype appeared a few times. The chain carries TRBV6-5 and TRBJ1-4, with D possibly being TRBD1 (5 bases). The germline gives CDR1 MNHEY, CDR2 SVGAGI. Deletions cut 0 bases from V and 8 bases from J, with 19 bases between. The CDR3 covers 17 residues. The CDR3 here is CASSYSTGTHVREKLFF. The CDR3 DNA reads TGTGCCAGCAGTTACTCCACCGGGACGCACGTCCGGGAAAAACTGTTTTTT.

CDR3 in DNA: TGTGCCAGCCCCTTTGGGACGTGTCAGTACTTC. It encodes CASPFGTCQYF. The chain uses TRBV11-2 and TRBJ2-7, with D tentatively TRBD1 or TRBD2 (5 bases each). Trimming removed 8 bases from V and 10 bases from J, with 15 bases in between. This CDR3 is 11 amino acids long. The germline V gene encodes CDR1 SGHAT and CDR2 FQNNGV.

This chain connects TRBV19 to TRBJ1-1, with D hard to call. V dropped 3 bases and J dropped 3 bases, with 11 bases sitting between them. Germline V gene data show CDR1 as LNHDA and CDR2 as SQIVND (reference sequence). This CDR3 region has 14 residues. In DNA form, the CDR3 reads TGTGCCAGTAGTATGGAGGGTATGTACACTGAAGCTTTCTTT. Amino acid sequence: CASSMEGMYTEAFF.

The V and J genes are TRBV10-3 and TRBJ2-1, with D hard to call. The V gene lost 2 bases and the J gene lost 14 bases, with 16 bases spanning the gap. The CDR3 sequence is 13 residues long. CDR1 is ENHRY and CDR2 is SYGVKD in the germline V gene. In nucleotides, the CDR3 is TGTGCCATCAGTGAGAAAAGTAGTAGGTTTGAGTTCTTC. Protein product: CAISEKSSRFEFF.

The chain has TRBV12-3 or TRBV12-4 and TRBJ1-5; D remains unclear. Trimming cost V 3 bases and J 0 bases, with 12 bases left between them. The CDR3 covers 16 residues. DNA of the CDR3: TGTGCCAGCAGTTTTTTAGGAGGGCATAGCAATCAGCCCCAGCATTTT. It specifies CASSFLGGHSNQPQHF.

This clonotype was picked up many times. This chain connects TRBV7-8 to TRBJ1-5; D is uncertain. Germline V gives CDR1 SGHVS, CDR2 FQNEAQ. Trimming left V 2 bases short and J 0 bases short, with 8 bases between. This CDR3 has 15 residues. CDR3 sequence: CASSLTYYSNQPQHF. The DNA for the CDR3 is TGTGCCAGCAGCTTAACTTATTATAGCAATCAGCCCCAGCATTTT.

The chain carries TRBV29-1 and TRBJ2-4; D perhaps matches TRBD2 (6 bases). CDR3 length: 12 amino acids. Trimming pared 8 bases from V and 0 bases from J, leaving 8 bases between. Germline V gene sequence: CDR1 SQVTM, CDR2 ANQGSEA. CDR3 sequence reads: CSPGVAKNIQYF. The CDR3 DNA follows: TGCAGCCCGGGGGTAGCCAAAAACATTCAGTACTTC.

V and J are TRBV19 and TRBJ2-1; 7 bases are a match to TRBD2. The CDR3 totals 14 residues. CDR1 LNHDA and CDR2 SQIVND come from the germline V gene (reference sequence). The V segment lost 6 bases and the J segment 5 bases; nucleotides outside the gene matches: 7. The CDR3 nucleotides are TGTGCCAGTAGGCAACCGGGACTAAACAATGAGCAGTTCTTC. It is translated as CASRQPGLNNEQFF.